This entry features one TCR beta chain sequence. Its cognate antigen is unknown. At one end, the junction sequence differs from germline, possibly due to a read error. As previously described, bulk TCR libraries were made using listed TCR primers. TCRdb re-called the PCR reads with MiXCR, one entry per CDR3 protein. Of thousands of distinct CDR3 sequences detected, around a third appear once; the ten largest clones hold about 7%. CDR3 size: 14 residues. Germline assignment: CDR1 MGHRA and CDR2 YSYEKL. Sorting captured naive CD8 T cells as CD8+CD4-CCR7+CD45RA+. This record belongs to a study of molecular identifiers for immune sequencing clone quantification. Study-level findings and limits: Highly expanded clone sizes could be underestimated through barcode sharing by identical TCR molecules.

The source material was naive CD8+ T cells from blood, with Jurkat cell RNA spiked in. Noted subset: FACS-sorted CD8+CD4-CCR7+CD45RA+ naive T cells. The chain combines TRBV4-1 with TRBJ1-5; D uncertain. The receptor was derived from a human donor in good health. Some libraries in this study had Jurkat cell RNA spiked in. This CDR3 is CASSQVLGNQPQHF. The CDR3 region has the DNA TGCGCCAGCAGCCAAGTGTTGGGCAATCAGCCACAGCATTTT.